The 10 T cell receptor beta chains listed next were all sequenced from one sample in a study of T cell repertoires in ileal Crohn's disease. Assay used: immunoSEQ multiplex PCR; TCRdb lists only in-frame clones, some missing. The table lists about 13,000 clones, about 73% of them singletons. Sequencing used ileal tissue. These receptors originate from an adult with Crohn's disease.

The rearrangement joins TRBV19 to TRBJ1-5; tentatively, D is TRBD1 (5 bases). Trimming removed 5 bases from V and 0 bases from J, with 11 bases in between. The V gene's germline CDR1 is LNHDA and CDR2 SQIVND (reference sequence). This CDR3 comprises 15 residues. The CDR3 protein is CASSAGLGSNQPQHF. CDR3 DNA: TGTGCCAGTAGTGCGGGGCTTGGTAGCAATCAGCCCCAGCATTTT.

V usage is TRBV27 and J usage is TRBJ2-1; possible D gene TRBD2, 5 bases. V shed 3 bases and J shed 2 bases, with 17 bases lying between them. CDR3 length equals 17 residues. From germline, CDR1 is MNHEY and CDR2 SMNVEV (reference sequence). Written as DNA, the CDR3 is TGTGCCAGCAGTTTCGGCGCGGCGGGCCCAACCTACAATGAGCAGTTCTTC. As protein: CASSFGAAGPTYNEQFF.

In this sample, this clone turned up a few times. CDR3 region: CASSVGQEPEKLFF. CDR3 coding DNA: TGTGCCAGTAGTGTCGGACAGGAGCCCGAAAAACTGTTTTTT. The V and J genes are TRBV19 and TRBJ1-4, with 7 bases identical to TRBD1. Germline CDR1 and CDR2: LNHDA and SQIVND (reference sequence). V lost 5 bases to trimming and J lost 8 bases; unmatched junction nucleotides: 8. This CDR3 is 14 amino acids long.

This sequence joins TRBV5-5 and TRBJ1-6; 10 bases match TRBD1. The V segment lost 3 bases and the J segment 7 bases; nucleotides outside the gene matches: 1. Germline V gives CDR1 SGHKS, CDR2 YYEKEE (reference sequence). The CDR3 is made up of 14 amino acids. The DNA for the CDR3 is TGTGCCAGCAGCTCGGGACAGGGGAATTCACCCCTCCACTTT. This codes for CASSSGQGNSPLHF.

The chain has TRBV28 and TRBJ1-5, with 10 bases fitting TRBD1. The J segment lost 2 bases and the V segment lost 8 bases, leaving 6 bases of the junction unmatched. The CDR3 runs to 15 residues. The V gene's germline CDR1 is MDHEN and CDR2 SYDVKM. The CDR3 reads CASQAGTGGNQPQHF. The CDR3 nucleotides are TGTGCCAGCCAAGCAGGGACAGGGGGCAATCAGCCCCAGCATTTT.

This clone was counted a few times. The V gene is TRBV4-1, the J gene TRBJ2-3, with TRBD2 matching 7 bases. J lost 0 bases, V lost 1 base, and 10 bases had no gene match. Germline V CDR1 and CDR2: MGHRA, YSYEKL. The CDR3 loop spans 18 amino acids. The CDR3 DNA is TGCGCCAGCAGCCAAGCCGGCGCCCTAGCGGATAGCACAGATACGCAGTATTTT. This gives the protein CASSQAGALADSTDTQYF.

In this sample, this clone turned up once. The rearrangement links TRBV29-1 to TRBJ1-6, with 9 bases aligning to TRBD1. This CDR3 spans 12 amino acids. Germline lookup yields CDR1 SQVTM and CDR2 ANQGSEA. Trimming at V came to 7 bases and at J to 7 bases, leaving 2 bases not matched to a gene. CDR3 in amino acids: CSAGTGNSPLHF. The CDR3 nucleotides are TGCAGCGCCGGGACAGGGAATTCACCCCTCCACTTT.

This clone was picked up a small number of times. This chain links TRBV27 with TRBJ1-6; a weak D match, TRBD1 (6 bases). Germline V gene sequence: CDR1 MNHEY, CDR2 SMNVEV (reference sequence). This CDR3 is 16 amino acids long. Trimming removed 6 bases at V and 0 bases at J, with 12 bases between. CDR3 sequence reads: CASRIQGSSYNSPLHF. DNA of the CDR3: TGTGCCAGCAGGATTCAGGGGAGCTCCTATAATTCACCCCTCCACTTT.

The genes are TRBV4-1 and TRBJ2-4, with 14 nucleotides matching TRBD2. The CDR3 contains 17 residues. Per the germline V gene, CDR1 is MGHRA and CDR2 is YSYEKL. V lost 0 bases, J lost 7 bases, and 5 bases stayed unmatched. CDR3 loop: CASSQERTSGGLNIQYF. The CDR3 region has the DNA TGCGCCAGCAGCCAAGAGAGGACTAGCGGGGGGTTGAACATTCAGTACTTC.

This chain uses TRBV7-4 with TRBJ1-2; TRBD1 is a possible D gene (5 bases). Trimming took 4 bases from V and 2 from J, leaving 14 bases between them. Germline CDR1 SGHVT, CDR2 SQSDAQ. The CDR3 has 15 amino acids. The CDR3 DNA reads TGTGCCAGCAGCTCTCGGACACCAAAGAACTATGGCTACACCTTC. Its protein is CASSSRTPKNYGYTF.